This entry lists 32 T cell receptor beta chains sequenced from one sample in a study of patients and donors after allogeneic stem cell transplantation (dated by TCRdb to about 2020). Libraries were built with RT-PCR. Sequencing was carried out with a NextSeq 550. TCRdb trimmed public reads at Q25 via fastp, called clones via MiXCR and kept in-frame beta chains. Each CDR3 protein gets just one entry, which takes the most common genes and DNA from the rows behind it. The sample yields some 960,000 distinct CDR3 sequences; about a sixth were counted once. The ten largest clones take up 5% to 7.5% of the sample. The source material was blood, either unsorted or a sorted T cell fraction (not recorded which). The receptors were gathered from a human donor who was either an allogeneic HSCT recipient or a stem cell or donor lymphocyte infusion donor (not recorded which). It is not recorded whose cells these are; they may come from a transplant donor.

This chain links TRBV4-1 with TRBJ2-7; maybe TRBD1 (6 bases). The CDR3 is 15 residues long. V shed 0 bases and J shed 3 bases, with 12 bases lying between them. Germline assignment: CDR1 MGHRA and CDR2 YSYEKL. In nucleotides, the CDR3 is TGCGCCAGCAGCCAAGAGGGCAGGGGTTTCTACGAGCAGTACTTC. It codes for CASSQEGRGFYEQYF.

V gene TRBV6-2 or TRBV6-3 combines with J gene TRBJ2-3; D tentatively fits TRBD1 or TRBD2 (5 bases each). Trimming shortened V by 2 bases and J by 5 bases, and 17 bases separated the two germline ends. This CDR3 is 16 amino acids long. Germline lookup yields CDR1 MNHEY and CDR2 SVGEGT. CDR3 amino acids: CASSYLRDHPRDTQYF. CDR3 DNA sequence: TGTGCCAGCAGTTACCTCCGGGACCACCCACGAGATACGCAGTATTTT.

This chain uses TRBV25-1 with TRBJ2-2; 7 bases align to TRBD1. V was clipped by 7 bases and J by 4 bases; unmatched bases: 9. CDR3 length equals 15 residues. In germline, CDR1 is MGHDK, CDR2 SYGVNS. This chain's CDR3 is CASTDRVGSTGELFF. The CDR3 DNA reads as TGTGCCAGCACAGACAGGGTGGGGTCCACCGGGGAGCTGTTTTTT.

DNA for the CDR3: TGTGCCAGCAGTCGGACAGGGACGTCCTCCTATGGCTACACCTTC. It translates to CASSRTGTSSYGYTF. V gene TRBV5-6 combines with J gene TRBJ1-2; TRBD1 agrees at 8 bases. Germline loops: CDR1 SGHDT, CDR2 YYEEEE. CDR3 size: 15 residues. The ends lost 5 bases at V and 4 bases at J; junction bases unmatched: 10.

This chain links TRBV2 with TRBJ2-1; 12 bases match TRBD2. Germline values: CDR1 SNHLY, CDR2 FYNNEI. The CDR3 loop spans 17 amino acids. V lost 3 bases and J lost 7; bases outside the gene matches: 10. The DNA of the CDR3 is TGTGCCAGCAGTGAGGGGAGACTAGCGGGAGTAGGAAATGAGCAGTTCTTC. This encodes CASSEGRLAGVGNEQFF.

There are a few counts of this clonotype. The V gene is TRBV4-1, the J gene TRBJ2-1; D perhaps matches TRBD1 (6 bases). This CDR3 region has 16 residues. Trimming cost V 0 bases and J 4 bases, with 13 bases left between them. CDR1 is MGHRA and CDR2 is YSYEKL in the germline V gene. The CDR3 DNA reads TGCGCCAGCAGCCAAGATAGGGACAAGTTTTACAATGAGCAGTTCTTC. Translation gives CASSQDRDKFYNEQFF.

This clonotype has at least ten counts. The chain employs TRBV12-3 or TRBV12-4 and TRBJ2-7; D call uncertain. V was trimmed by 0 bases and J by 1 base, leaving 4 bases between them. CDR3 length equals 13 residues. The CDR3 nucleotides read TGTGCCAGCAGTTTAGCGAAGTCCTACGAGCAGTACTTC. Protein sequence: CASSLAKSYEQYF.

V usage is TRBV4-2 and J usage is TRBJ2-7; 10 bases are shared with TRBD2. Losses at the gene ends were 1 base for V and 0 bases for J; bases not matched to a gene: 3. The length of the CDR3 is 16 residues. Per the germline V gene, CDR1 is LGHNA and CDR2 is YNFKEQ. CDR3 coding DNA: TGTGCCAGCAGCCAAGTTGCTAGCGGGAGCTCCTACGAGCAGTACTTC. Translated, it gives CASSQVASGSSYEQYF.

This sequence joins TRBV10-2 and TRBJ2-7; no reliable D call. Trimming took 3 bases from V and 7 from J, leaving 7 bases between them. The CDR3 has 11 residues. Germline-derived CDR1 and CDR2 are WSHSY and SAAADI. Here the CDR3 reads CASSEIWEQYF. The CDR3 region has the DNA TGCGCCAGCAGTGAAATCTGGGAGCAGTACTTC.

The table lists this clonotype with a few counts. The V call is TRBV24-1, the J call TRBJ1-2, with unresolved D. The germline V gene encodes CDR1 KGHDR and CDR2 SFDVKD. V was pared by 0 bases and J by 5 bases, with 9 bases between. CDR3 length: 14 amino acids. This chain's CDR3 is CATSDLRAPYGYTF. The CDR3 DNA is TGTGCCACCAGTGATTTGCGGGCACCTTATGGCTACACCTTC.

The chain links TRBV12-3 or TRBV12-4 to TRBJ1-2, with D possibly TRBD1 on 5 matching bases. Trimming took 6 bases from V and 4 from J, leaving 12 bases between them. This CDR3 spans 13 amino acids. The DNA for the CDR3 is TGTGCCAGCAGCCTTCGACAGTCCTATGGCTACACCTTC. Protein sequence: CASSLRQSYGYTF.

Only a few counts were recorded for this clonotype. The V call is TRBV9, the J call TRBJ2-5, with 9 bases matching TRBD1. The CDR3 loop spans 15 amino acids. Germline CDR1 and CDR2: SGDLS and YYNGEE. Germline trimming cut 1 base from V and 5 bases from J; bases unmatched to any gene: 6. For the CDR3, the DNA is TGTGCCAGCAGCGTAACTGGGACAGGGCGGGAGACCCAGTACTTC. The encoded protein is CASSVTGTGRETQYF.

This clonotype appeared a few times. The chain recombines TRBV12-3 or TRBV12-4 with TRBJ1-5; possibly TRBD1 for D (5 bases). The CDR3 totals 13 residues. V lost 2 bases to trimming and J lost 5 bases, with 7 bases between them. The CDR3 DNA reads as TGTGCCAGCAGTTTAAGGGGCCATCAGCCCCAGCATTTT. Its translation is CASSLRGHQPQHF.

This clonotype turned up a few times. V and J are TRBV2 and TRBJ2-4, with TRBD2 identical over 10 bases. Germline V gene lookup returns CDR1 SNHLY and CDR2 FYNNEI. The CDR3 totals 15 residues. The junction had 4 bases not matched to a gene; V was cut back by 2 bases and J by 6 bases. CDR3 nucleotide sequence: TGTGCCAGCAGTGAACCCCCTAGCGGGGGAAACATTCAGTACTTC. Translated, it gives CASSEPPSGGNIQYF.

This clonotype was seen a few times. The CDR3 reads CSGRRGPQETQYF. The CDR3 bases are TGCAGTGGTCGCAGGGGGCCCCAAGAGACCCAGTACTTC. This rearrangement joins TRBV20-1 to TRBJ2-5; 8 positions match TRBD1. CDR1 DFQATT and CDR2 SNEGSKA come from the germline V gene (reference sequence). This CDR3 is 13 amino acids long. Germline trimming cut 7 bases from V and 1 base from J; bases unmatched to any gene: 5.

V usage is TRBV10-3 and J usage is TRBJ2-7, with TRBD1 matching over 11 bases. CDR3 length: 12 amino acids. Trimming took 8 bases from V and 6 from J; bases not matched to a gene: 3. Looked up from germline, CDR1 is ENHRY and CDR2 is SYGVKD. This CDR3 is CAISGTGGEQYF. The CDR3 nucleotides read TGTGCCATCTCGGGGACAGGGGGCGAGCAGTACTTC.

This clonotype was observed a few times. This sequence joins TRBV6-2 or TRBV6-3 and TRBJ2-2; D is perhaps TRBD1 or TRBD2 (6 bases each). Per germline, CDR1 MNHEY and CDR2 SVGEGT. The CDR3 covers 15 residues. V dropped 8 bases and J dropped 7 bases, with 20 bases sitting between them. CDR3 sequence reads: CASSSPRGEDGELFF. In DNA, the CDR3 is TGTGCCAGCTCCTCCCCTAGGGGGGAGGACGGGGAGCTGTTTTTT.

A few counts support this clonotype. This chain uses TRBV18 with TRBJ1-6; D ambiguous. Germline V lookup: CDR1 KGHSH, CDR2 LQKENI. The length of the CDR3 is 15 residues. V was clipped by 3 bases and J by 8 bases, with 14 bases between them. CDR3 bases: TGTGCCAGCTCACCGAGCACGGGATTCGATTCACCCCTCCACTTT. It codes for CASSPSTGFDSPLHF.

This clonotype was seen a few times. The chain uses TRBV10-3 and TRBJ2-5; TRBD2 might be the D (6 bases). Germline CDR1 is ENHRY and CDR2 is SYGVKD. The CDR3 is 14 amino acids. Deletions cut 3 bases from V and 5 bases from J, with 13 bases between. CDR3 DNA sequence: TGTGCCATCAGTGACCCGACTAGTGTGGAGACCCAGTACTTC. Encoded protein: CAISDPTSVETQYF.

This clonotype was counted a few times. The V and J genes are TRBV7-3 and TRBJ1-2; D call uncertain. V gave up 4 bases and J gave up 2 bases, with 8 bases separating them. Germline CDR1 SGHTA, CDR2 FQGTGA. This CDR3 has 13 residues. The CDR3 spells CASSSHSNYGYTF. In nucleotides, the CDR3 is TGTGCCAGCAGCTCCCATTCAAACTATGGCTACACCTTC.

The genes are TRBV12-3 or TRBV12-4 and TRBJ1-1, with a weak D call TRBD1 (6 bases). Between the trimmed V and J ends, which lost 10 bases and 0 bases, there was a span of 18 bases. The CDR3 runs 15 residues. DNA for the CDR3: TGTGCCACTGCGGGGGGCGAGGGGATGAACACTGAAGCTTTCTTT. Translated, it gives CATAGGEGMNTEAFF.

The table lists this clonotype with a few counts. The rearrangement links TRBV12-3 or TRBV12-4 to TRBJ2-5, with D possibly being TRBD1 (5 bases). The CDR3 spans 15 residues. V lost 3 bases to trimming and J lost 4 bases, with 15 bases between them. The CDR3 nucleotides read TGTGCCAGCAGTTTTTTTAGGGGTTTTGCAGAGACCCAGTACTTC. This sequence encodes CASSFFRGFAETQYF.

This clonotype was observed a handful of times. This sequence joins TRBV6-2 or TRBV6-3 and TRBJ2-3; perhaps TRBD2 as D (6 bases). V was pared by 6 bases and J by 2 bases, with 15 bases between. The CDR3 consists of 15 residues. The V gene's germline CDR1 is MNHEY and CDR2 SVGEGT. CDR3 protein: CASSDPGLHTDTQYF. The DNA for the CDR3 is TGTGCCAGCAGCGACCCGGGACTCCACACAGATACGCAGTATTTT.

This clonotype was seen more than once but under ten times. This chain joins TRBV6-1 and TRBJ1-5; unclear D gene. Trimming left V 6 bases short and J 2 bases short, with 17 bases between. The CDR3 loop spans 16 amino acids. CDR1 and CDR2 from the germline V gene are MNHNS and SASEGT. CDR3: CASSEGRPGGNQPQHF. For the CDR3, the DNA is TGTGCCAGCAGCGAGGGTAGGCCTGGGGGCAATCAGCCCCAGCATTTT.

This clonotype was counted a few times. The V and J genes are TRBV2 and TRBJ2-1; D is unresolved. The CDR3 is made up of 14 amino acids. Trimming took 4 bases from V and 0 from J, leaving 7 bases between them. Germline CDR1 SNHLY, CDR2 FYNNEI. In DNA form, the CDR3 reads TGTGCCAGCAGTGGATTAGTCTCCTACAATGAGCAGTTCTTC. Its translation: CASSGLVSYNEQFF. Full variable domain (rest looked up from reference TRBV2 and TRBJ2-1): EPEVTQTPSHQVTQMGQEVILRCVPISNHLYFYWYRQILGQKVEFLVSFYNNEISEKSEIFDDQFSVERPDGSNFTLKIRSTKLEDSAMYFCASSGLVSYNEQFFGPGTRLTVL.

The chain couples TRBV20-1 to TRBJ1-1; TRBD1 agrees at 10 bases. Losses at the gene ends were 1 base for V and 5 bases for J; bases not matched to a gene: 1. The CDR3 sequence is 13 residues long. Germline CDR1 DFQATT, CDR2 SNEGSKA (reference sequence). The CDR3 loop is CSARGTGGTEAFF. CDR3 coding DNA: TGCAGTGCTAGAGGGACAGGGGGAACTGAAGCTTTCTTT.

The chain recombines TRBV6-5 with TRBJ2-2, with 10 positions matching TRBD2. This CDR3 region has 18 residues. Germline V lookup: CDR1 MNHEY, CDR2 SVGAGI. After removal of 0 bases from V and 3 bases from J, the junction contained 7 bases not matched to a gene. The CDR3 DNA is TGTGCCAGCAGTTACTCGATAGGTCTAGCGGGAGACACCGGGGAGCTGTTTTTT. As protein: CASSYSIGLAGDTGELFF.

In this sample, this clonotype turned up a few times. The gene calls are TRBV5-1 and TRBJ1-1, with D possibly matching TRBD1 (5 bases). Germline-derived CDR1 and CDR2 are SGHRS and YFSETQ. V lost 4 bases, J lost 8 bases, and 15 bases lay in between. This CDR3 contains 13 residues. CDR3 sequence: CASSPGRGEEAFF. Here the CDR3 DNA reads TGCGCCAGCAGCCCCGGACGAGGGGAGGAAGCTTTCTTT.

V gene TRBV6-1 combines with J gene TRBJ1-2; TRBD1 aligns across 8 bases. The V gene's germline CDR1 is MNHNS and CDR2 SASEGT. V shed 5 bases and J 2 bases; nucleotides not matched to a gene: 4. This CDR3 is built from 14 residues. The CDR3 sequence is CASSRQGINYGYTF. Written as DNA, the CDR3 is TGTGCCAGCAGTCGACAGGGGATCAACTATGGCTACACCTTC.

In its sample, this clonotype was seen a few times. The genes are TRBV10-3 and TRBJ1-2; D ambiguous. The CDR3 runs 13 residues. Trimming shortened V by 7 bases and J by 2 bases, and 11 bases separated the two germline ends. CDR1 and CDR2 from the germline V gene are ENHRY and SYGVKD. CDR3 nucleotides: TGTGCCATCAAGGAGGGCCCGAACTATGGCTACACCTTC. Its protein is CAIKEGPNYGYTF.

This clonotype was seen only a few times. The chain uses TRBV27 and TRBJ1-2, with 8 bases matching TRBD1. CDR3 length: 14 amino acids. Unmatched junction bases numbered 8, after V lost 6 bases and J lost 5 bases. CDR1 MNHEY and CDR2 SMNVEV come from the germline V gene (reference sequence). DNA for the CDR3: TGTGCCAGCAGCCTATACAGGGGGAGATATGGCTACACCTTC. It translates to CASSLYRGRYGYTF.

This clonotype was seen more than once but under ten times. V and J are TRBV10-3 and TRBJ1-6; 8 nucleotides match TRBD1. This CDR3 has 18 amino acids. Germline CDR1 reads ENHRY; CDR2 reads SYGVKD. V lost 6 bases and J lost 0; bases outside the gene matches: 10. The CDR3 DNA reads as TGTGCCATCAGGTCACACCGGGACAGGAGCTCCTATAATTCACCCCTCCACTTT. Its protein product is CAIRSHRDRSSYNSPLHF.